This T cell receptor (beta chain) was identified in a study of T cells expressing NK-cell markers. Germline CDR1 SGDLS, CDR2 YYNGEE. The CDR3 totals 15 residues. TCRdb reprocessed the 5' RACE reads and reports one entry per CDR3 protein, with no DNA. This table holds about 550,000 distinct CDR3 sequences. The sequence was collected from a man aged 18 to 30 in good health. The chain has TRBV9 and TRBJ1-2; with no DNA, the TCRdb D assignment of TRBD1 cannot be verified. The sequencing sample was made of blood T cells: a sorted CD56 or NKG2C T cell subset, CD4+ or CD8+ T cells, or bulk PBMC T cells (not recorded which). CDR3: CASSDRDTKVYGYTF. The full variable domain, rest sourced from reference TRBV9 and TRBJ1-2, is DSGVTQTPKHLITATGQRVTLRCSPRSGDLSVYWYQQSLDQGLQFLIQYYNGEERAKGNILERFSAQQFPDLHSELNLSSLELGDSALYFCASSDRDTKVYGYTFGSGTRLTVV.